This T cell receptor (beta chain) stems from a study of cytomegalovirus exposure and HLA in healthy donors (TCRdb year 2017). Regarding the complete study: An earlier analysis of some 550 of the donors reported 250 to 300 Gb of sequence data and 117 million unique TCR beta sequences from 150 million to 200 million T cells. An early release covering 550 to 650 HLA-typed donors comprised around 300 gigabases of sequencing data and around 86 million unique TCR sequences. The genetic ancestry cluster associated with self-reported Caucasian donors included over 65% of the roughly 400 genotyped donors. The aim of the study was to test whether cataloging public T cell receptors could identify signatures of past pathogen exposure. The T cell repertoires of 666 subjects were profiled by immunosequencing and related to cytomegalovirus serostatus. A separate validation cohort of approximately 130 different subjects was used in addition to the 666-subject first cohort. The study combined high-throughput TCR immunosequencing, statistical association of individual TCRs with disease status, and machine learning to predict cytomegalovirus infection status. In a later analysis, previously published TCR beta repertoires from 670 or so donors were re-analyzed and high-resolution HLA genotyping was added so that TCR occurrence patterns could be studied. The later analysis used no new phenotypic data to find candidate immune exposures, relying instead on TCR beta sequences and their occurrence across donors. To decide whether each TCR beta V gene segment behaved as functional or pseudogenic, an earlier analysis of some 600 of the donors relied on high-throughput TCR beta sequencing. Donor age, sex, ethnicity and CMV serostatus were compiled alongside the repertoire data. A later genetic analysis used genome-wide SNP genotypes for about 60% of the 666 donors, treating that subset as a discovery cohort. Every discovery cohort repertoire had been produced on one sequencing platform. HLA typing included class I and class II loci at four-digit resolution. The number of typed donors differed by locus: about 629-630 for A, B, C, DRB1 and DQB1; 500 to 550 for DQA1; roughly 600 for DPA1; and some 430 for DPB1. Because of strong linkage in the cohort, five DR-DQ haplotypes were treated as single units for association and clustering. On average, roughly 250,000 unique TCR beta nucleotide sequences were sequenced per donor among 398 genotyped donors of the cohort, with approximately 18% of those sequences being non-productive. The study at large found these results: Because HLA typing was unavailable for some donors at each locus, only the typed subset was used in association tests. In a later genetic analysis, a missense DCLRE1C variant was associated with V-gene and J-gene trimming of TCR beta chains, and the association was replicated in an independent cohort. In a later genetic analysis, fewer N-insertions in productive TCRs were reported among donors in an Asian-associated ancestry cluster than the roughly 700-donor mean. In this cohort, only TCR beta chains were sequenced, and detectable features were limited by the absence of alpha or paired-chain data. The presence/absence analyses assumed that sequencing depth was roughly uniform across donors, and that assumption may not be true. In an earlier analysis of fewer than 700 of the donors, most TCR beta V segments appeared in productive rearrangements about 87% or about 30% of the time, broadly matching IMGT annotations. A later analysis reported that several top co-occurrence clusters appeared linked to parvovirus B19, influenza, CMV and Epstein-Barr virus. In a later analysis, HLA-associated TCR beta chains were found to be more clonally expanded and to have lower generation probabilities than equally common non-associated chains. In vitro tests confirmed that a few of the cytomegalovirus-associated TCR beta chains recognize cytomegalovirus antigens. The 87-base-pair reads could not distinguish some IMGT-functional V segments, including TRBV6-2 and TRBV6-3, so those segments were excluded. Because counts were too low, about 15 rarely observed V segments, including chromosome 9 orphons, were left out of the earlier analysis of 500 to 650 of the donors. Most TCR sequences were observed very rarely across donors, whereas some public TCRs were present in many individuals. According to a later analysis, most CMV-associated TCR beta chains appeared to be HLA-restricted, and the HLA associations seemed to be driven largely by CMV exposure. When HLA alleles, especially DR and DQ, strongly co-occurred, attributing TCR associations to individual alleles was difficult. Correlated functional status among segregating V segments might reflect linkage disequilibrium, but an unknown experimental factor could not be ruled out. A cluster of highly shared sequence variants was judged likely to represent a technical artifact of the sequencing pipeline. The authors suggested that the approach could potentially be generalized to other disease states and immunological phenotypes. For the cohort, immune exposure information was limited to CMV serostatus. A further reported finding was that TCR beta sequences accurately predicted the HLA-A and HLA-B alleles for most subjects in the first cohort. The classifier was reported to diagnose cytomegalovirus status with high specificity and sensitivity in both the original and validation cohorts. A later analysis found that TCR association rates varied across HLA loci, with DRB1 alleles showing the most associated TCRs and HLA-C alleles the fewest. In the study, approximately 160 TCR beta chains were listed as associated with cytomegalovirus. A later analysis associated around 16,000 TCR beta sequences with specific HLA alleles at a false discovery rate of 0.05.

The method was the immunoSEQ multiplex PCR assay. A mixture of 60 forward primers for TCR Vbeta segments and 13 reverse primers for TCR Jbeta segments was used in the multiplex PCR. A multiplex PCR assay on genomic DNA amplified the CDR3 region of rearranged TCR beta genes. Amplified TCR beta libraries were sequenced as 87-base-pair reads on the Illumina HiSeq System. The authors' pipeline ran thus. Across the 670 or so repertoires, a later analysis counted around 80 million unique TCR beta chains, around 11 million of which were shared by at least two donors. Raw reads were error-corrected and collapsed into unique sequences by a nearest-neighbor algorithm in which closely related sequences were merged to remove PCR and sequencing errors. Alignment of CDR3 sequences to IMGT reference sequences was used to assign V, D and J gene segments. For a sequence to be retained, at least a six-nucleotide match to both a V gene segment and a J gene segment was required. Rearrangements were classified as productive when the CDR3 lacked stop codons and remained in frame with V and J, and all other rearrangements were classified as non-productive. Following IMGT convention, CDR3 was defined as the stretch from the second conserved V-encoded cysteine to the conserved J-encoded phenylalanine. In an earlier analysis of 587 of the donors, sequences lacking an unambiguous match to a single V gene segment were excluded. In an earlier analysis of 587 of the donors, a V segment was called functional when productive rearrangements were above 56.7%, and segregating when the standard deviation between donors exceeded 5%. A statistical classification framework was developed to diagnose cytomegalovirus status using the catalog of TCR beta chain sequences. V and J gene assignment, in a later analysis, came from comparing TCR nucleotide sequences with IMGT/GENE-DB human TR gene sequences. The TCRdist pipeline was used in a later analysis to assign CDR3 sequences and most-parsimonious VDJ recombination scenarios. In a later analysis, each TCR beta chain was defined by its CDR3 amino acid sequence together with its V-gene family, and reads without a unique V-gene family were excluded. To address suspected cross-contamination and a sequencing artifact, a later analysis removed approximately 600 highly shared, low-generation-probability nucleotide sequences. In a later analysis, a clonal expansion index was calculated for each public chain from normalized within-repertoire ranks of inferred template counts. In a later analysis, generation probabilities were computed using a VDJ recombination model fitted to out-of-frame rearrangements, and the results were checked against IGoR. Hypergeometric tests were used in a later analysis to score TCR-TCR, TCR-HLA and TCR-CMV co-occurrence, with a repertoire-size bias correction applied to the TCR pairs. A later analysis estimated false discovery rates by permuting HLA or CMV assignments 20 times. In a later analysis, co-occurring TCRs were grouped with DBSCAN, and TCRdist sequence similarity was added when clustering was performed within HLA-allele-positive subsets. For co-occurrence clustering, repertoires with fewer than 30,000 or more than 120,000 public chains were excluded, along with several repertoires with anomalous nucleotide sharing. This immuneACCESS table, as held by TCRdb, lists in-frame sequences with V and J called but not all clones. Of the missing ones, under half trace to an unresolved V gene in checked studies; the others have no known cause. Clone size and the V and J calls come from that table; the DNA yielded D and trimming. The sample table contains about 160,000 clones; only one count was recorded for 80% of them. 9.7% of the sample is taken by the ten largest.

Germline trimming amounts to 1 base on V and 2 bases on J, with 1 as the count of junction bases outside the gene matches. The cysteine opens and the phenylalanine closes a CDR3 of 16 amino acids. The read is trimmed to its CDR3 DNA, 48 bases read in frame from base 1. Based on the germline V gene, the CDR1 and CDR2 sequences are SGHVS and FQNEAQ. Regarding this clone: Its target antigen remains unknown. Per-base quality was not reported, and no clone a single base away is much larger than it.

The cohort consisted of 650 to 700 healthy bone marrow donors. At the time of sampling, all cohort members were nominally healthy, though unrecorded immune exposures were likely present. The donor tested CMV seropositive, placing the donor among the roughly 300 seropositive members of the cohort. A peripheral blood sample was collected from each donor, and TCR beta sequencing was performed on peripheral blood mononuclear cells. Genomic DNA extraction from the blood cell samples was performed with the Qiagen DNeasy Blood Extraction Kit. Recombination joined TRBV7-8 with TRBJ1-3; a stretch of 11 junction bases matches TRBD1. Sequenced material: PBMCs. The clonotype originates from a man aged 18-30 years in good health and CMV-seropositive. In nucleotides, the sequence is TGTGCCAGCAGCTTAGTGGACAGGGGGCCTGGAAACACCATATATTTT. This codes for CASSLVDRGPGNTIYF.